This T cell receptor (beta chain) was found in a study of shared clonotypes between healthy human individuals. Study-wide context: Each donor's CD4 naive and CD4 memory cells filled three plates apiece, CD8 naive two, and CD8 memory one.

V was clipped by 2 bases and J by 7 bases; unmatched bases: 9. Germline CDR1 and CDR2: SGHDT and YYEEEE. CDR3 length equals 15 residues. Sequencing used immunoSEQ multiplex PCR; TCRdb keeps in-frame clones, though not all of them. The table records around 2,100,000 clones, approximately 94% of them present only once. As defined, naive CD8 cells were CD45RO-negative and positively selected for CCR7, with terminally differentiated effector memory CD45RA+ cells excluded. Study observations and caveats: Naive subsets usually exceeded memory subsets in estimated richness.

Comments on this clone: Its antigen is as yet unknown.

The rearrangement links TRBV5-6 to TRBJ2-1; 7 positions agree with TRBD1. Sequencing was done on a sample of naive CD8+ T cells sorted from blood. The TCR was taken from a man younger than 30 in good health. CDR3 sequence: CASSLSPQGVNEQFF. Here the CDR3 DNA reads TGTGCCAGCAGCTTATCCCCCCAGGGGGTGAATGAGCAGTTCTTC. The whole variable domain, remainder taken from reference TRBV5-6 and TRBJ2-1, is DAGVTQSPTHLIKTRGQQVTLRCSPKSGHDTVSWYQQALGQGPQFIFQYYEEEERQRGNFPDRFSGHQFPNYSSELNVNALLLGDSALYLCASSLSPQGVNEQFFGPGTRLTVL.